This T cell receptor beta chain was recovered during a study of blood T cell repertoires in COVID-19. In the study overall: Whether acute or convalescent, the COVID-19 samples came from the United States, Italy and Spain. T cells, B-cell-depleted T cells, or PBMCs provided the cDNA or gDNA that served as material.

The authors' processing: Reference gene primer amplification gave estimated nucleated cell counts. Assay used: immunoSEQ multiplex PCR; TCRdb lists only in-frame clones, some missing. Clonal size and the V and J genes are those of that table, whereas D and trimming came from the DNA. This table has about 120,000 clones, roughly 91% appearing once. The CDR3 length is 19 residues. V dropped 5 bases and J dropped 2 bases, with 27 bases sitting between them. Germline CDR1 MDHEN, CDR2 SYDVKM. The specimen sequenced was peripheral blood. The sequence derives from a human donor with acute or convalescent COVID-19. The donor label of this sample is uncertain. The V and J genes are TRBV28 and TRBJ1-2; tentative D call: TRBD1 (5 bases). The CDR3 DNA is TGTGCCAGCAGTACCCCCGTTAGGAGGGGACCCTACTTAAACTATGGCTACACCTTC. Translated, it gives CASSTPVRRGPYLNYGYTF.